These 29 T cell receptor beta chains share one sample of origin, sequenced in a study of cytomegalovirus exposure and HLA in healthy donors. With 60 Vbeta and 13 Jbeta primers, the PCR was carried out. This table comes from immunoSEQ multiplex PCR, and its TCRdb copy is limited to in-frame clones, with some not included. The sample includes some 120,000 clones, approximately 80% of them seen just once. The sequencing input was PBMCs. These receptors came from a human donor in good health.

The chain has TRBV1 and TRBJ2-2; the table's D call, TRBD2, was not checked against the DNA. TRBV1 is a documented pseudogene. This CDR3 is built from 12 residues. The CDR3: CTTPRGTGELFF. Here the CDR3 DNA reads TGCACCACCCCCCGGGGCACCGGGGAGCTGTTTTTT.

This chain joins TRBV7-9 and TRBJ2-7; TRBD2 matches 11 bases. V was clipped by 4 bases and J by 7 bases; unmatched bases: 12. The CDR3 covers 16 residues. The germline V gene has CDR1 SEHNR and CDR2 FQNEAQ (reference sequence). The CDR3 bases are TGTGCCAGCAGCTACGGGCCGGGACTAGCGGACTCAGAGCAGTACTTC. Its translation is CASSYGPGLADSEQYF.

The rearrangement links TRBV28 to TRBJ2-7, with TRBD1 matching over 8 bases. The length of the CDR3 is 14 residues. V shed 6 bases, J shed 2 bases, and the junction held 6 bases outside the gene matches. The V gene's germline CDR1 is MDHEN and CDR2 SYDVKM. This CDR3 reads CASRGTGHPYEQYF. The CDR3 DNA reads as TGTGCCAGCAGGGGGACAGGCCATCCCTACGAGCAGTACTTC.

The rearrangement uses TRBV7-8 and TRBJ2-7, with D tentatively TRBD1 (6 bases). This CDR3 contains 14 residues. Germline CDR1 reads SGHVS; CDR2 reads FQNEAQ. V shed 1 base and J shed 6 bases, with 13 bases lying between them. CDR3 DNA sequence: TGTGCCAGCAGCTTAGGTAACAGGGTTTTCGAGCAGTACTTC. Translated, it gives CASSLGNRVFEQYF.

CDR3 in DNA: TGCGCCAGCAGTGAAGTGGTAGGGGTGGTGACTGAAGCTTTCTTT. This sequence encodes CASSEVVGVVTEAFF. The chain is built from TRBV10-2 and TRBJ1-1, with D maybe TRBD1 (5 bases). The CDR3 is 15 residues long. V shed 3 bases and J shed 5 bases, with 16 bases lying between them. Germline V gene sequence: CDR1 WSHSY, CDR2 SAAADI.

The rearrangement links TRBV5-8 to TRBJ2-7, with 10 bases that match TRBD2. The CDR3 has 16 residues. The V gene's germline CDR1 is SGHTS and CDR2 YDEGEE. Trimming at V came to 4 bases and at J to 3 bases, leaving 10 bases not matched to a gene. In nucleotides, the CDR3 is TGTGCCAGCAGCACCAGACTAGCGGGCCGCGGCTACGAGCAGTACTTC. Translated, it gives CASSTRLAGRGYEQYF. Drawing the rest from reference TRBV5-8 and TRBJ2-7, the complete variable domain is EAGVTQSPTHLIKTRGQQATLRCSPISGHTSVYWYQQALGLGLQFLLWYDEGEERNRGNFPPRFSGRQFPNYSSELNVNALELEDSALYLCASSTRLAGRGYEQYFGPGTRLTVT.

The chain combines TRBV7-6 with TRBJ2-7, with 9 bases aligning to TRBD1. With 4 bases clipped from V and 2 bases from J, the junction kept 3 bases outside the gene matches. Germline V gene lookup returns CDR1 SGHVS and CDR2 FNYEAQ. This CDR3 contains 14 residues. The chain's CDR3 is CASSSGTGTYEQYF. The CDR3 DNA is TGTGCCAGCAGCTCCGGGACAGGGACCTACGAGCAGTACTTC.

The chain employs TRBV12-5 and TRBJ2-3; 16 bases map to TRBD2. V trimming: 7 bases; J trimming: 2 bases; junction bases outside the gene matches: 9. Germline V gives CDR1 LGHNT, CDR2 FRNRAP. This CDR3 spans 18 amino acids. In DNA form, the CDR3 reads TGTGCTAGTGCCCCGGGCGGGACTAGCGGGGGGGTCACAGATACGCAGTATTTT. This gives the protein CASAPGGTSGGVTDTQYF.

The rearrangement joins TRBV12-5 to TRBJ1-2; TRBD1 agrees at 9 bases. V dropped 0 bases and J dropped 6; count of bases not matched to a gene: 8. CDR1 is LGHNT, CDR2 FRNRAP, per germline. The CDR3 spans 16 residues. The CDR3 loop reads CASGLVAGQGRDGYTF. The CDR3 region has the DNA TGTGCTAGTGGTTTGGTAGCAGGACAGGGGAGAGATGGCTACACCTTC.

J is TRBJ1-5 and V is TRBV4-1; the D gene is possibly TRBD1 (6 bases). CDR1 and CDR2 (germline): MGHRA, YSYEKL. The CDR3 consists of 18 residues. Trimming removed 1 base from V and 1 base from J, with 17 bases in between. The CDR3 here is CASSQVKGVYDSNQPQHF. The CDR3 bases are TGCGCCAGCAGCCAAGTGAAGGGGGTATACGACAGCAATCAGCCCCAGCATTTT.

This clone was detected a few times. The chain uses TRBV4-1 and TRBJ2-2, with a possible D match to TRBD1 (6 bases). Germline V gene lookup returns CDR1 MGHRA and CDR2 YSYEKL. The CDR3 length is 18 residues. V gave up 5 bases and J gave up 2 bases, with 21 bases separating them. The CDR3 reads CASSFQQWTVFNTGELFF. The CDR3 DNA sequence: TGCGCCAGCAGCTTCCAACAATGGACAGTCTTCAACACCGGGGAGCTGTTTTTT.

The chain recombines TRBV11-2 with TRBJ2-3; the D is unclear. This CDR3 contains 12 residues. Trimming pared 1 base from V and 5 bases from J, leaving 4 bases between. CDR1 and CDR2 (germline): SGHAT, FQNNGV. The CDR3 protein is CASSLVGDTQYF. The CDR3 DNA is TGTGCCAGCAGCTTAGTCGGAGATACGCAGTATTTT. The whole variable domain, remainder taken from reference TRBV11-2 and TRBJ2-3, is EAGVAQSPRYKIIEKRQSVAFWCNPISGHATLYWYQQILGQGPKLLIQFQNNGVVDDSQLPKDRFSAERLKGVDSTLKIQPAKLEDSAVYLCASSLVGDTQYFGPGTRLTVL.

The chain recombines TRBV4-1 with TRBJ2-1; tentative D call: TRBD1 (6 bases). Trimming removed 3 bases from V and 0 bases from J, with 12 bases in between. The V gene's germline CDR1 is MGHRA and CDR2 YSYEKL. The CDR3 is 16 amino acids. Here the CDR3 reads CASSQDSGFSYNEQFF. The CDR3 DNA reads as TGCGCCAGCAGCCAGGACAGTGGCTTCTCCTACAATGAGCAGTTCTTC.

CDR3 in DNA: TGCGCCAGCAGTCCGAGCTTGAGGGATGAGCAGTTCTTC. Encoded protein: CASSPSLRDEQFF. This rearrangement joins TRBV10-2 to TRBJ2-1; D is possibly TRBD2 (5 bases). The CDR3 sequence is 13 residues long. V was cut by 5 bases and J by 8 bases, with 13 bases left in between. Germline V gene sequence: CDR1 WSHSY, CDR2 SAAADI.

V and J are TRBV19 and TRBJ2-1; TRBD2 matches 14 bases. Per germline, CDR1 LNHDA and CDR2 SQIVND (reference sequence). The CDR3 is made up of 15 amino acids. The ends lost 5 bases at V and 12 bases at J; junction bases unmatched: 9. The CDR3 DNA follows: TGTGCCAGTAGTCATCGACTAGCGGGGGGGCCCGGGCAGTTCTTC. Encoded protein: CASSHRLAGGPGQFF. The variable domain in full, completed from reference TRBV19 and TRBJ2-1, reads DGGITQSPKYLFRKEGQNVTLSCEQNLNHDAMYWYRQDPGQGLRLIYYSQIVNDFQKGDIAEGYSVSREKKESFPLTVTSAQKNPTAFYLCASSHRLAGGPGQFFGPGTRLTVL.

This clone was seen a single time. J is TRBJ2-1 and V is TRBV7-9; D is possibly TRBD2 (5 bases). The V end lost 3 bases, the J end lost 8 bases, and 14 bases lay between the germline ends. This CDR3 has 14 amino acids. Germline CDR1 reads SEHNR; CDR2 reads FQNEAQ (reference sequence). CDR3 region: CASSFPGLPDEQFF. CDR3 coding DNA: TGTGCCAGCAGCTTCCCAGGACTCCCCGATGAGCAGTTCTTC. The variable domain in full, completed from reference TRBV7-9 and TRBJ2-1, reads DTGVSQNPRHKITKRGQNVTFRCDPISEHNRLYWYRQTLGQGPEFLTYFQNEAQLEKSRLLSDRFSAERPKGSFSTLEIQRTEQGDSAMYLCASSFPGLPDEQFFGPGTRLTVL.

This sequence joins TRBV27 and TRBJ1-3; 8 nucleotides line up with TRBD1. Germline V gives CDR1 MNHEY, CDR2 SMNVEV (reference sequence). V was clipped by 4 bases and J by 4 bases; unmatched bases: 12. This CDR3 has 17 amino acids. CDR3 amino acids: CASSSLDQGAGGNTIYF. CDR3 coding DNA: TGTGCCAGCAGTTCCCTCGATCAGGGGGCAGGAGGAAACACCATATATTTT.

This clone has just a few counts. The gene calls are TRBV6-1 and TRBJ1-6, with D perhaps TRBD1 (5 bases). Germline V gene data show CDR1 as MNHNS and CDR2 as SASEGT. Trimming cost V 8 bases and J 2 bases, with 7 bases left between them. The CDR3 covers 13 residues. CDR3 sequence: CASSGAYNSPLHF. The CDR3 DNA reads as TGTGCCAGCTCGGGGGCCTATAATTCACCCCTCCACTTT.

The J gene is TRBJ1-1, the V gene TRBV27; TRBD1 matches at 7 bases. Germline V lookup: CDR1 MNHEY, CDR2 SMNVEV (reference sequence). V was clipped by 0 bases and J by 4 bases; unmatched bases: 2. This CDR3 is built from 14 residues. The CDR3 DNA follows: TGTGCCAGCAGTTTATCGGCAGGGGGCACTGAAGCTTTCTTT. Its protein product is CASSLSAGGTEAFF.

CDR3 sequence: CASRGQGYFNYGYTF. The CDR3 bases are TGTGCCAGCAGGGGACAGGGTTATTTCAACTATGGCTACACCTTC. This chain connects TRBV5-4 to TRBJ1-2; 9 bases match TRBD1. Per the germline V gene, CDR1 is SGHNT and CDR2 is YYREEE (reference sequence). This CDR3 has 15 residues. Unmatched junction bases numbered 7, after V lost 5 bases and J lost 2 bases.

The genes are TRBV19 and TRBJ1-1, with D perhaps TRBD1 (5 bases). V was shortened by 11 bases and J by 0 bases, with 13 bases between the two germline ends. CDR1 and CDR2 from the germline V gene are LNHDA and SQIVND (reference sequence). The CDR3 runs to 13 residues. CDR3 region: CAAKQALNTEAFF. DNA of the CDR3: TGTGCCGCGAAACAGGCCCTGAACACTGAAGCTTTCTTT.

The V gene is TRBV2, the J gene TRBJ1-2; tentatively, D is TRBD1 (6 bases). Germline V gives CDR1 SNHLY, CDR2 FYNNEI. CDR3 size: 11 residues. Trimming cost V 4 bases and J 14 bases, with 14 bases left between them. The CDR3 nucleotides are TGTGCCAGCAGTGGGGGACATCTTTCGACCTTC. This sequence encodes CASSGGHLSTF.

The gene calls are TRBV5-4 and TRBJ1-2, with 7 bases matching TRBD1. Germline CDR1 SGHNT, CDR2 YYREEE (reference sequence). Losses at the gene ends were 2 bases for V and 8 bases for J; bases not matched to a gene: 3. The CDR3 loop spans 12 amino acids. CDR3 nucleotides: TGTGCCAGCAGCTTCGACAGGGTGGGCTACACCTTC. This codes for CASSFDRVGYTF.

The chain uses TRBV2 and TRBJ2-1; 7 bases are a match to TRBD1. This CDR3 contains 19 residues. Trimming at V came to 8 bases and at J to 5 bases, leaving 24 bases not matched to a gene. CDR1 is SNHLY, CDR2 FYNNEI, per germline. The CDR3 spells CASRPPRGPGQLGNNEQFF. The DNA of the CDR3 is TGTGCCAGCCGCCCCCCGAGGGGACCGGGACAGCTTGGAAACAATGAGCAGTTCTTC. Full variable domain (rest looked up from reference TRBV2 and TRBJ2-1): EPEVTQTPSHQVTQMGQEVILRCVPISNHLYFYWYRQILGQKVEFLVSFYNNEISEKSEIFDDQFSVERPDGSNFTLKIRSTKLEDSAMYFCASRPPRGPGQLGNNEQFFGPGTRLTVL.

V and J are TRBV28 and TRBJ2-2; no clear D. CDR1 is MDHEN and CDR2 is SYDVKM in the germline V gene. V dropped 1 base and J dropped 10 bases, with 13 bases sitting between them. The CDR3 runs to 14 residues. The CDR3 DNA reads TGTGCCAGCAGTTTATTGTCGTTAGCCGCGGAGCTGTTTTTT. Protein sequence: CASSLLSLAAELFF. The whole variable domain, filled in from reference TRBV28 and TRBJ2-2, reads DVKVTQSSRYLVKRTGEKVFLECVQDMDHENMFWYRQDPGLGLRLIYFSYDVKMKEKGDIPEGYSVSREKKERFSLILESASTNQTSMYLCASSLLSLAAELFFGEGSRLTVL.

This clone was seen only once. The chain recombines TRBV5-1 with TRBJ2-7, with 7 positions matching TRBD1. In germline, CDR1 is SGHRS, CDR2 YFSETQ. Losses at the gene ends were 4 bases for V and 0 bases for J; bases not matched to a gene: 7. This CDR3 has 15 residues. The CDR3 region has the DNA TGCGCCAGCAGCCCGACAGGGTCCTCCTCCTACGAGCAGTACTTC. It specifies CASSPTGSSSYEQYF. Combining the CDR3 with reference TRBV5-1 and TRBJ2-7 gives the whole variable domain KAGVTQTPRYLIKTRGQQVTLSCSPISGHRSVSWYQQTPGQGLQFLFEYFSETQRNKGNFPGRFSGRQFSNSRSEMNVSTLELGDSALYLCASSPTGSSSYEQYFGPGTRLTVT.

The chain recombines TRBV5-4 with TRBJ2-4, with D possibly matching TRBD2 (6 bases). Trimming stripped 0 bases from V and 0 bases from J, with 13 bases between. The germline CDR1 and CDR2 sequences are SGHNT and YYREEE (reference sequence). The CDR3 is 17 residues long. The CDR3 region has the DNA TGTGCCAGCAGCTTGGGTTGGACTACCCGAGCCAAAAACATTCAGTACTTC. It is translated as CASSLGWTTRAKNIQYF.

V and J are TRBV28 and TRBJ1-2; D remains unclear. CDR1 is MDHEN, CDR2 SYDVKM, per germline. The CDR3 consists of 14 residues. The V end was cut by 5 bases, the J end by 4 bases, with 14 bases between. The CDR3: CASSRPQYTYGYTF. CDR3 DNA sequence: TGTGCCAGCAGTCGCCCACAGTACACCTATGGCTACACCTTC.

This chain joins TRBV15 and TRBJ2-7; possible D gene TRBD1, 5 bases. Germline CDR1 is LNHNV and CDR2 is YYDKDF (reference sequence). V was pared by 0 bases and J by 2 bases, with 11 bases between. This CDR3 comprises 15 residues. CDR3 sequence (DNA): TGTGCCACCAGCAGAGATATACAGGTACCCTACGAGCAGTACTTC. It encodes CATSRDIQVPYEQYF.